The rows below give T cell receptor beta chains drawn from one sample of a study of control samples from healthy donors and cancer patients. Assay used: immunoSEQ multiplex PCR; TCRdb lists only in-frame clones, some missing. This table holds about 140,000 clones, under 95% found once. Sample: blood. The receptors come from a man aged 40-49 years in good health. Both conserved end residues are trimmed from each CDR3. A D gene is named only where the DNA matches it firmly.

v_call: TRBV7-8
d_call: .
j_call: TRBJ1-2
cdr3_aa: ASSLAPMGSNYGYT

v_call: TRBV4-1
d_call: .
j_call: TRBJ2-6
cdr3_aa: ASSPWGTGANVLT

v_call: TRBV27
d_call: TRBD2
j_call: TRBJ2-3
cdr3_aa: ASSLAAGETDTQY

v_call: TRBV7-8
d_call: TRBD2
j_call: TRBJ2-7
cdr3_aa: ASSQSPSGKWSYEQY

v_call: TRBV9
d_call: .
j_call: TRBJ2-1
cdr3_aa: ASSPTGVWNEQF

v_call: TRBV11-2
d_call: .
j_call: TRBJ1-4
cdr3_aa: ASSLDEGGYEKLF

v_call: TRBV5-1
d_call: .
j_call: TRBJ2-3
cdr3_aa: ASSLDPGSTDTQY

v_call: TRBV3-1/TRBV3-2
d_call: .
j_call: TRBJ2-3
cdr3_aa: ASSQVLPNRQNDHTDTQY

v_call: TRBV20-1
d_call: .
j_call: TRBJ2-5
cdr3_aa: SASAGIEGTQY

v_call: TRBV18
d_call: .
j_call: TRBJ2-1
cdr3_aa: ASSRIQAALGSYNEQF

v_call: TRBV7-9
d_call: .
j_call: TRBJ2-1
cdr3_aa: ANSVSSGARHEQF

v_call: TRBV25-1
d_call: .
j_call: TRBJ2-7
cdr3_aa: ASSDPQGRGRTYEQY

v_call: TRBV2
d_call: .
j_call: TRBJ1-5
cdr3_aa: ASDSRRSNQPQH

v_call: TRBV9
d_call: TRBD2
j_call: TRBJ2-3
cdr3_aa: ASRTSGSDDTQY

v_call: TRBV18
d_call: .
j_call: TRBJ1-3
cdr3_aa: ASSPTAFSSGNTIY

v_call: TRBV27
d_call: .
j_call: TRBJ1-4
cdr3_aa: ASSSAGRTNEKLF

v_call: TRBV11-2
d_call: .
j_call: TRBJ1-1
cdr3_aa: ASSLFGGENTEAF

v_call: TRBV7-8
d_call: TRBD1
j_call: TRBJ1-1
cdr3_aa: ASSLRDRDTEAF

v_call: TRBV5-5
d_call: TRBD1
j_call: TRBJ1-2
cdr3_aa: ASSAGTDLYGYT

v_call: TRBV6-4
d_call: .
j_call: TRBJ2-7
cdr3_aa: ASSGSNYEQY

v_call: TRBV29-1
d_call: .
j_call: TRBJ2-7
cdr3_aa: SSTPSKFRDTPYEQY

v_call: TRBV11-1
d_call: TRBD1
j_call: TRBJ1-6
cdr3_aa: ASSSGGQVDSPLH

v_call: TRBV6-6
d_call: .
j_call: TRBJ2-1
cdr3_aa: ASSTLPGEVYNEQF

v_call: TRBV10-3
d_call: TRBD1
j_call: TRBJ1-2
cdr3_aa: AIRPGQGNYGYT

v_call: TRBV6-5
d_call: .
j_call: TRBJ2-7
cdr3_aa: ASSSSRGRTGEQY

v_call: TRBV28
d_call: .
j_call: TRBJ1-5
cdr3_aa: ASRGSDVQPQH

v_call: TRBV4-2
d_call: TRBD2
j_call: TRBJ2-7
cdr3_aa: ASSHLLATYEQY

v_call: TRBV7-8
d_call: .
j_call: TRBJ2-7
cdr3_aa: ASSLRVPSAYEQY

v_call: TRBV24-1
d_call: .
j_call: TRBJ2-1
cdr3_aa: ATDQGLNEQF

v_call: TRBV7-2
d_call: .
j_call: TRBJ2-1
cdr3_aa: ASSPRGGSGKEQF

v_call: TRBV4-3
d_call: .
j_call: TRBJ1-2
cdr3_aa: ASSQQDYGYT

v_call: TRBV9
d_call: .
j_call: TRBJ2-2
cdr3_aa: ASSPPAGRTGELF

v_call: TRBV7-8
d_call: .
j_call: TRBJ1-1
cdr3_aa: ASSLSTSLEAMNTEAF

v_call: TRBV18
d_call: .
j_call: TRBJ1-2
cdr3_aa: ASSPRETEGYT

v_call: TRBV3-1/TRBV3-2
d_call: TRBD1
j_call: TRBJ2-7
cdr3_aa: ASSQEQGPLYEQY

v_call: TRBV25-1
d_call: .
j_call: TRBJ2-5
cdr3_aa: ASSEGLKTGQGGETQY

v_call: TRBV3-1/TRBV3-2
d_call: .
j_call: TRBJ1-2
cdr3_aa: ASSQDSRGYT

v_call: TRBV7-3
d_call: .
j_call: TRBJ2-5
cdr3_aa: ASSLSRDGETQY

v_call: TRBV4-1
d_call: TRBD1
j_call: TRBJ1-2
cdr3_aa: ASSQDPRGTVDGYT

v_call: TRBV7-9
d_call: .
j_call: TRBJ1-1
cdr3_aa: ASSFRDSGGTEAF

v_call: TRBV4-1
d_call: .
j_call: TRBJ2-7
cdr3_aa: ASSQDMVGLYEQY

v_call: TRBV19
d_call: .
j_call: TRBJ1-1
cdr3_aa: ASTNSAYEAF

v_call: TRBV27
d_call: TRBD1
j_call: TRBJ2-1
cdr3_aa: ASSQDRGVDEQF

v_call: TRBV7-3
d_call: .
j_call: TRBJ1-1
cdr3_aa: ASSQDRYTEAF